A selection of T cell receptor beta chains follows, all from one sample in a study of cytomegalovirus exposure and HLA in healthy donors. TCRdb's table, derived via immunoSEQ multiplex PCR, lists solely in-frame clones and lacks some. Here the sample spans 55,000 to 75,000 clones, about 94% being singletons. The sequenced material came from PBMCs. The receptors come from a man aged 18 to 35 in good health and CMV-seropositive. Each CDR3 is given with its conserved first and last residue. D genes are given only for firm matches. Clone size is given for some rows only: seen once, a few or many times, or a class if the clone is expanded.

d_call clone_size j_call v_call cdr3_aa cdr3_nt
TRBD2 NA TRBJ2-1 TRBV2 CASSGGVRGGRAQSYNEQFF TGTGCCAGCAGTGGAGGGGTGCGGGGCGGGAGGGCCCAATCCTACAATGAGCAGTTCTTC
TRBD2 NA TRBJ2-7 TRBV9 CASSVAASGSYEQYF TGTGCCAGCAGCGTAGCAGCTAGCGGATCCTACGAGCAGTACTTC
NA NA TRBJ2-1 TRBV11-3 CASSLGLGEDNEQFF TGTGCCAGCAGCTTAGGTCTCGGGGAAGACAATGAGCAGTTCTTC
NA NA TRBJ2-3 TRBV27 CASSPYTDTQYF TGTGCCAGCAGTCCCTACACAGATACGCAGTATTTT
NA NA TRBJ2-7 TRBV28 CASSFQGSPYEQYF TGTGCCAGCAGTTTTCAGGGCAGCCCCTACGAGCAGTACTTC
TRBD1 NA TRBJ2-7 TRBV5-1 CASSPTGYSNYEQYF TGCGCCAGCAGCCCGACAGGGTACTCCAACTACGAGCAGTACTTC
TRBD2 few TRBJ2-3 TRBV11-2 CASSFEGGRASQYF TGTGCCAGCAGCTTTGAGGGCGGGAGGGCCTCGCAGTATTTT
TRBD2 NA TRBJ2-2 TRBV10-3 CAISEPLGGVGTGELFF TGTGCCATCAGTGAGCCCTTGGGGGGGGTAGGCACCGGGGAGCTGTTTTTT
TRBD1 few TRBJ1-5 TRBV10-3 CAISSGTGGQPQHF TGTGCCATCAGTTCCGGGACAGGGGGCCAGCCCCAGCATTTT
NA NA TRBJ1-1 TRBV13 CASSLSGWAEAFF TGTGCCAGCAGCTTATCAGGGTGGGCTGAAGCTTTCTTT
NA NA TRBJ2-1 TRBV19 CASSIRSGNNEQFF TGTGCCAGTAGTATTAGGAGCGGTAACAATGAGCAGTTCTTC
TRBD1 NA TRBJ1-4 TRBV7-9 CASNARDSSNEKLFF TGTGCCAGCAACGCCCGGGACAGCAGTAATGAAAAACTGTTTTTT
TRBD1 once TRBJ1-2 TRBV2 CATRQQGARGYTF TGTGCCACGAGACAACAGGGGGCTCGTGGCTACACCTTC
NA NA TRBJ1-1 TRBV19 CASSTTLNTEAFF TGTGCCAGTAGTACCACTTTGAACACTGAAGCTTTCTTT
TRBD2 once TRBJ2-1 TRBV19 CASSAGLAGNNEQFF TGTGCCAGTAGCGCGGGACTAGCGGGTAACAATGAGCAGTTCTTC
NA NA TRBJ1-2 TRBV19 CASSRTATNYGYTF TGTGCCAGTAGTCGGACTGCTACTAACTATGGCTACACCTTC
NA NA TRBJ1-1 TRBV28 CASSRQLATEAFF TGTGCCAGCAGTAGACAGTTGGCCACTGAAGCTTTCTTT
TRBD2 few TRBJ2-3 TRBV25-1 CASSEGGRGDTDTQYF TGTGCCAGCAGTGAAGGCGGGAGAGGCGACACAGATACGCAGTATTTT
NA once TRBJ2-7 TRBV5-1 CASRQGSTYEQYF TGCGCCAGCCGCCAGGGGTCCACCTACGAGCAGTACTTC
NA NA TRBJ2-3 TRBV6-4 CASSDSLSRGTQYF TGTGCCAGCAGTGACTCCCTTTCCCGGGGTACGCAGTATTTT
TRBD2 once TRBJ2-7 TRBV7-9 CASSLEGARETTYEQYF TGTGCCAGCAGCTTAGAGGGCGCGCGGGAGACGACATACGAGCAGTACTTC
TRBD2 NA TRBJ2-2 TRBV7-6 CASSPSGVYDTGELFF TGTGCCAGCAGCCCGAGCGGGGTATATGACACCGGGGAGCTGTTTTTT
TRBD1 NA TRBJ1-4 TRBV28 CASRRQGGEKLFF TGTGCCAGCCGTCGGCAGGGGGGTGAAAAACTGTTTTTT
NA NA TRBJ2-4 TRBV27 CASSELQVGKNIQYF TGTGCCAGCAGTGAACTTCAAGTCGGGAAAAACATTCAGTACTTC
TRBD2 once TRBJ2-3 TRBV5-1 CASSLAGGRAADTQYF TGCGCCAGCAGCTTGGCAGGTGGGAGGGCCGCAGATACGCAGTATTTT
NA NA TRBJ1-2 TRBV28 CASSSPPANYGYTF TGTGCCAGCAGTTCCCCTCCCGCTAACTATGGCTACACCTTC
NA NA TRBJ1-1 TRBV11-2 CASSSVGGRGRGTEAFF TGTGCCAGCAGCTCCGTCGGAGGCCGGGGGAGGGGAACTGAAGCTTTCTTT
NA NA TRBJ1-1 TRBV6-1 CASSIYNTEAFF TGTGCCAGCAGTATTTATAACACTGAAGCTTTCTTT
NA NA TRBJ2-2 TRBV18 CASSVLTGRTGELFF TGTGCCAGCTCAGTGTTAACAGGGCGAACCGGGGAGCTGTTTTTT
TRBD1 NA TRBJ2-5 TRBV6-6 CASSYTGQGETQYF TGTGCCAGCAGTTACACCGGACAGGGAGAGACCCAGTACTTC
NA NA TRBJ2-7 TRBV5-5 CASSGGTVYEQYF TGTGCCAGCAGCGGGGGGACAGTCTACGAGCAGTACTTC
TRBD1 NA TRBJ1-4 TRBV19 CASRRGTGNEKLFF TGTGCCAGCAGACGGGGGACAGGGAATGAAAAACTGTTTTTT
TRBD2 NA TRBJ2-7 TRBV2 CASRPGLAGIEQYF TGTGCCAGCAGGCCGGGACTAGCGGGGATCGAGCAGTACTTC
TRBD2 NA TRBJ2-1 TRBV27 CASTRTSGNRYNEQFF TGTGCCAGCACCAGGACTAGCGGAAATAGGTACAATGAGCAGTTCTTC
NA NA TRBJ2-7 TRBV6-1 CASSEFGAGEQYF TGTGCCAGCAGTGAGTTCGGGGCGGGGGAGCAGTACTTC
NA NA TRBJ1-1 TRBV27 CASSLGQNTEAFF TGTGCCAGCAGTTTGGGCCAGAACACTGAAGCTTTCTTT
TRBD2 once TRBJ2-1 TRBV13 CASSTGLAANEQFF TGTGCCAGCAGCACGGGACTAGCGGCCAATGAGCAGTTCTTC
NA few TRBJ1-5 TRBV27 CASSLWGGNQPQHF TGTGCCAGCAGTTTATGGGGAGGCAATCAGCCCCAGCATTTT
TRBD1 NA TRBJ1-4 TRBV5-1 CASSLGVTGAINEKLFF TGCGCCAGCAGCTTGGGCGTGACAGGGGCCATTAATGAAAAACTGTTTTTT
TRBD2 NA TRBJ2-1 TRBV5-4 CASLKAGGTYNEQFF TGTGCCAGCTTAAAAGCGGGGGGAACCTACAATGAGCAGTTCTTC
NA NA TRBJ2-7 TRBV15 CATSRDRTEQYF TGTGCCACCAGCAGAGATAGAACCGAGCAGTACTTC
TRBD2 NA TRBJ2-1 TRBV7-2 CASSPLAGYNNEQFF TGTGCCAGCAGCCCTCTAGCGGGGTACAACAATGAGCAGTTCTTC
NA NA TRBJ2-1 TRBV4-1 CASSQGSLLLSSYNEQFF TGCGCCAGCAGCCAAGGCTCTTTGCTGCTGAGCTCCTACAATGAGCAGTTCTTC
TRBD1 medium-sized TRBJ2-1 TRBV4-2 CASSQEEGQGSNEQFF TGTGCCAGCAGCCAAGAGGAGGGACAGGGGTCCAATGAGCAGTTCTTC
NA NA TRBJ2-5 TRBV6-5 CASSYSTLAGLETQYF TGTGCCAGCAGTTATTCCACCCTTGCGGGATTAGAGACCCAGTACTTC
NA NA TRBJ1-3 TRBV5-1 CASSLDWTVSGNTIYF TGCGCCAGCAGCTTGGATTGGACAGTCTCTGGAAACACCATATATTTT
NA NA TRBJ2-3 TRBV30 CAWSARELLVRGTDTQYF TGTGCCTGGAGTGCCCGCGAGCTTTTGGTCCGAGGCACAGATACGCAGTATTTT
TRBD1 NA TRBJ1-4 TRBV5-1 CASRIQGATNEKLFF TGCGCCAGCAGAATTCAGGGGGCGACTAATGAAAAACTGTTTTTT
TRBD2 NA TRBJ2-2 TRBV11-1 CASSSLGLVAGELFF TGTGCCAGCAGCTCCTTGGGACTAGTGGCCGGGGAGCTGTTTTTT
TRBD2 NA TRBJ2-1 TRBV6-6 CASRMPTSGDDEQFF TGTGCCAGCAGAATGCCCACTAGCGGGGACGATGAGCAGTTCTTC
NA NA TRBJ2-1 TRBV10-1 CASSESWTGLRQFF TGCGCCAGCAGTGAGTCGTGGACTGGGCTAAGGCAGTTCTTC
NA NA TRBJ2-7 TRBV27 CASSFRWAAYEQYF TGTGCCAGCAGTTTTAGGTGGGCAGCCTACGAGCAGTACTTC
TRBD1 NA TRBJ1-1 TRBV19 CASIRGPGTEAFF TGTGCCAGCATTAGGGGGCCTGGCACTGAAGCTTTCTTT
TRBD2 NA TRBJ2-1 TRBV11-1 CASSWTSGGSVNEQFF TGTGCCAGCAGCTGGACTAGCGGGGGTTCAGTCAATGAGCAGTTCTTC
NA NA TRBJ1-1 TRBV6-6 CASSSDLGHSEAFF TGTGCCAGCAGTTCCGACCTTGGACATTCCGAAGCTTTCTTT
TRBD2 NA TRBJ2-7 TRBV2 CASSDVLAGGPYEQYF TGTGCCAGCAGTGACGTACTAGCGGGGGGCCCCTACGAGCAGTACTTC
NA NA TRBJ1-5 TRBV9 CASSVGGGAQPQHF TGTGCCAGCAGCGTAGGAGGGGGGGCCCAGCCCCAGCATTTT
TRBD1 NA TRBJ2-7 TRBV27 CASGGQGASSTYEQYF TGTGCCAGCGGGGGACAGGGGGCATCTAGCACCTACGAGCAGTACTTC